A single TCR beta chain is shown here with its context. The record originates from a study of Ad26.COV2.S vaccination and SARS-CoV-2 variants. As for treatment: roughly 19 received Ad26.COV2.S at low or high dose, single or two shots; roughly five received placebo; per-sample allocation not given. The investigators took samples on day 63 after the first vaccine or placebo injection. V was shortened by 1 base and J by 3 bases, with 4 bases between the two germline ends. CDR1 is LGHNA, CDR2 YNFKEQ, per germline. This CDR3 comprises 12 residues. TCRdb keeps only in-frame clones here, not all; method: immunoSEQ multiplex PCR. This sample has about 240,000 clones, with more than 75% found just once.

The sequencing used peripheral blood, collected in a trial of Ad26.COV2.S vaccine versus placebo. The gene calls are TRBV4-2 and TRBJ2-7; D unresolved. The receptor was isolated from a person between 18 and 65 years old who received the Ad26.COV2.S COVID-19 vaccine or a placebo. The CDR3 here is CASSQGGYEQYF. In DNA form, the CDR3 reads TGTGCCAGCAGCCAAGGGGGCTACGAGCAGTACTTC.